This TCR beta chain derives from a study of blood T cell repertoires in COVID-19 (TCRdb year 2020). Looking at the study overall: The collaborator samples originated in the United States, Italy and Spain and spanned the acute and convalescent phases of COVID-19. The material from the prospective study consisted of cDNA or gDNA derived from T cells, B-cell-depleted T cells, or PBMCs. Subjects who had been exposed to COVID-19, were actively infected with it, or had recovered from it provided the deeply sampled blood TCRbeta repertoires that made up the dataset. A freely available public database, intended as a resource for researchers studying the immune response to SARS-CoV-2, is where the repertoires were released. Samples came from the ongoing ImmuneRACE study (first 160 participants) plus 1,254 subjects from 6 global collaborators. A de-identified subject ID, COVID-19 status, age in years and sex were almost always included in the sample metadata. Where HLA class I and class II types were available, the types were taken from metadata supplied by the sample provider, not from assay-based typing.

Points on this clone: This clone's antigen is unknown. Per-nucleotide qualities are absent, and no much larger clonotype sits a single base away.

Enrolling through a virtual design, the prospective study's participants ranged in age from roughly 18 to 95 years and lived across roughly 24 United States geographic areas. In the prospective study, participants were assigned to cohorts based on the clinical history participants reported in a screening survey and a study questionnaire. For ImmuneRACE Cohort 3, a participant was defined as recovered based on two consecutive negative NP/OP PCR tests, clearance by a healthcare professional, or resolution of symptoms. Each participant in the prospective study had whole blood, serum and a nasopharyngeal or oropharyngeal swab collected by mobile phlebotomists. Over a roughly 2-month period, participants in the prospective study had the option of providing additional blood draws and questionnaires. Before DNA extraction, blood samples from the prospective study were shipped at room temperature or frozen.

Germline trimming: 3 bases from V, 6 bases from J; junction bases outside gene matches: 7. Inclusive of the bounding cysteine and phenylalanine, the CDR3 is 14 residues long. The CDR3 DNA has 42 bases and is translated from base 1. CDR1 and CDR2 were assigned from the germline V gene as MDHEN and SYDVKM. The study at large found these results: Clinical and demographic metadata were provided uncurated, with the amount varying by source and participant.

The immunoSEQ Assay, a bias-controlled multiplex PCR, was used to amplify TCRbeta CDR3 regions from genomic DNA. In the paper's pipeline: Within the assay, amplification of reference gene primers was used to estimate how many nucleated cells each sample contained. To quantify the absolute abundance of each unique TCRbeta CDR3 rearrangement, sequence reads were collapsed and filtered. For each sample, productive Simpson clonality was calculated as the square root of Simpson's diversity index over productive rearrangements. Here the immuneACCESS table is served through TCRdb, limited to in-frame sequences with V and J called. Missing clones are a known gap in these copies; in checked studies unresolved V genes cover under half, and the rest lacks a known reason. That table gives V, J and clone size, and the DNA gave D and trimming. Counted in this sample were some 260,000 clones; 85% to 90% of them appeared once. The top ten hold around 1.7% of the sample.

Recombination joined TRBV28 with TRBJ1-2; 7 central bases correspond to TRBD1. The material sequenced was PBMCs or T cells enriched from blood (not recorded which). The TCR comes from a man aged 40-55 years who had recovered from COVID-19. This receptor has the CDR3 CASSLTGWVHGYTF. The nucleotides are TGTGCCAGCAGTTTGACAGGGTGGGTACATGGCTACACCTTC.